Listed below are T cell receptor beta chains from one sample, sequenced in a study of Graves' ophthalmopathy and Graves' hyperthyroidism. A single record per CDR3 protein comes from TCRdb applying MiXCR to the multiplex PCR reads. The sample carries 230,000 or so distinct CDR3 sequences, around 45% recorded once. Sequences were obtained from peripheral blood. All receptors derive from an adult man with Graves' ophthalmopathy. The conserved cysteine and the conserved F or W are not part of the CDR3 here. Clone sizes are given selectively: once, few, many, or a class where the clone is expanded.

len | v_gene | abundance | CDR3aa
12 | TRBV9 | . | ASSYERFNQPQH
12 | TRBV29-1 | . | SVELGPNTGELF
12 | TRBV9 | . | ASSPREGMGPQH
15 | TRBV7-2 | few | ASSHQVGTSGSETQY
15 | TRBV5-1 | . | ASSFRPSNFVQETQY
13 | TRBV24-1 | . | ATSDRDRGRETQY
13 | TRBV10-3 | many | AISGKTGLNTEAF
15 | TRBV5-1 | . | ASSLRQDRWMNTEAF
8 | TRBV10-2 | . | ASGGGGYT
12 | TRBV5-1 | . | ASRLGTTNEKLF
14 | TRBV20-1 | . | SARDPRYIYDYGYT
13 | TRBV12-3/TRBV12-4 | . | ASRLSGGPTGELF
12 | TRBV7-3 | few | ASSRGSLSDTQY
15 | TRBV9 | . | ASSVVPASGGANVLT
10 | TRBV20-1 | . | RPVGEDYGYT
11 | TRBV6-5 | few | ASSYLGGETQY
13 | TRBV7-2 | . | ASSSSTSGFYEQY
12 | TRBV7-7 | . | ASSTGLSGNTIY
13 | TRBV7-9 | once | ASSLDGGFNQPQH
10 | TRBV5-1 | . | ASSLEGTEAF
14 | TRBV27 | . | ASSSFRTGGHYEQY
13 | TRBV7-2 | . | ASSLIQGAPGEQY
10 | TRBV12-3/TRBV12-4 | . | ASSLHGGGAF
13 | TRBV6-2/TRBV6-3 | . | ASSFSGASNTEAF
11 | TRBV10-2 | . | ASLKGAGNEQF
9 | TRBV24-1 | many | ATSAGGAQH
13 | TRBV10-3 | . | AISRGLTYNSPLH
13 | TRBV5-5 | . | ASEAGQRITGELF
12 | TRBV9 | once | ASSLGDNSYEQY
11 | TRBV20-1 | . | SARDATGGGYT
11 | TRBV20-1 | . | SAHQGELGEQY
12 | TRBV29-1 | . | SVDTGQINYGYT
13 | TRBV24-1 | few | ATSGGTGNTGELF
13 | TRBV12-3/TRBV12-4 | . | ASSFGRNSNQPQH
13 | TRBV24-1 | . | ATSDPGANSYEQY
16 | TRBV12-3/TRBV12-4 | . | ASSLEEGQGVNTGELF
11 | TRBV7-3 | once | ASSARRGGGYT
12 | TRBV29-1 | few | SVEMGGYFYGYT
14 | TRBV7-2 | few | ASSLLPGLLTYEQY
9 | TRBV2 | . | ASSETGVLT
11 | TRBV2 | . | ASSYWAEETQY
10 | TRBV12-3/TRBV12-4 | few | ASSPFMNGYT
11 | TRBV7-9 | . | ASNYPSSYEQY
13 | TRBV7-2 | few | ASSLVWGGGQGQY
14 | TRBV2 | . | ASSLVGAGGTDTQY
11 | TRBV2 | . | ASRDRYSYGYT
12 | TRBV11-2 | few | ASSQGTGGYGYT
12 | TRBV20-1 | once | SASGAGTSYEQY
13 | TRBV12-3/TRBV12-4 | . | ASSFGGLSNQPQH
11 | TRBV7-9 | . | ASSPFIGNEQF
14 | TRBV6-6 | . | ASSKTPGQGLIGYT
12 | TRBV12-3/TRBV12-4 | . | ASSDTVPNQPQH
14 | TRBV28 | . | ASSRTGDREGYEQY
14 | TRBV5-4 | once | ASSQALVGGGSPLH
13 | TRBV20-1 | few | SARVSSGLAETQY
12 | TRBV10-1 | . | ASSDRGAGETQY
15 | TRBV12-3/TRBV12-4 | . | ASSYSTVGASNSPLH
10 | TRBV12-3/TRBV12-4 | . | ASSLGPSRQY
12 | TRBV20-1 | . | SALPEGTVLGYT
14 | TRBV4-2 | few | ASSQEQSSGANVLT